This T cell receptor beta chain was obtained from a study of T cell repertoires in cytomegalovirus infection. In TCRdb, the reads were re-called with MiXCR into one record per CDR3 protein. The sample consists of 900,000 to 950,000 distinct CDR3 sequences, around 30% of them appearing once. Turning to this clonotype: Antigen specificity is unknown. One junction end disagrees with the germline gene, perhaps due to a read error.

This CDR3 comprises 13 residues. Material: cultured CD8+ T cells from PBMCs, obtained from culture after CMV antigen stimulation. This rearrangement joins TRBV12-3 or TRBV12-4 to TRBJ2-3, with D uncertain. The source is a human donor in good health (CMV status not recorded). Some clones in this sample may be carry-over from other donors' samples. CDR3: CTSSPAAPDTQYF. In DNA form, the CDR3 reads TGTACCAGCAGCCCCGCGGCCCCAGATACGCAGTATTTT.